This T cell receptor (beta chain) is drawn from a study of control samples from healthy donors and cancer patients (dated by TCRdb to about 2020). As concerns this clone: Its antigen target is currently unknown. Base quality data are lacking; no much larger clone is found one base away.

The library was prepared using the immunoSEQ multiplex PCR assay. As stored in TCRdb, this immuneACCESS dataset retains in-frame rearrangements with V and J assigned. A fraction of the clones does not appear; measured against another copy, unresolved V genes explain less than half of the discrepancy, and the remainder lacks a known reason. Within this sample are under 200,000 clones, with around 88% of them counted one time only. The leading ten clones occupy around 5% of the sample. In the germline V gene, CDR1 corresponds to KGHSH and CDR2 to LQKENI. There are 14 amino acids in the CDR3, from cysteine to phenylalanine inclusive. The read is trimmed to its CDR3 DNA, 42 bases read in frame from base 1. After removal of 1 base from V and 2 bases from J, the junction retains 2 bases not matched to a gene.

The chain is assembled from TRBV18 and TRBJ2-7; 7 nucleotides in the junction match TRBD2. The TCR comes from a young woman in good health. The sample consisted of blood. The CDR3 has the sequence CASSPLAGAYEQYF. DNA sequence: TGTGCCAGCTCACCACTCGCGGGAGCCTACGAGCAGTACTTC.